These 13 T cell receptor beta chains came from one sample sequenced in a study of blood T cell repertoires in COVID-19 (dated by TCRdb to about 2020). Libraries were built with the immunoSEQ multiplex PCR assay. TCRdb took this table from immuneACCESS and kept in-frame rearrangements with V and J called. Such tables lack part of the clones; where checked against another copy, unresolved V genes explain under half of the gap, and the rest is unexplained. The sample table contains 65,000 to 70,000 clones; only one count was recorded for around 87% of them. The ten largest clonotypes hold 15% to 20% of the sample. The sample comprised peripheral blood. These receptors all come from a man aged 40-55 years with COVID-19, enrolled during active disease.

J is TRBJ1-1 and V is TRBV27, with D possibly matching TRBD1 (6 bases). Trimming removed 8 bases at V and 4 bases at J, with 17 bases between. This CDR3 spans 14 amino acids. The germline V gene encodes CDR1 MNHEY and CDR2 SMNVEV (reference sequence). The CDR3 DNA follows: TGTGCCAGCCGCCCACAGGGATCGGTCACTGAAGCTTTCTTT. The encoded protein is CASRPQGSVTEAFF.

For the CDR3, the DNA is TGTGCCTGGGGACCGGGACAGTTTTCACCCCTCCACTTT. This encodes CAWGPGQFSPLHF. The chain uses TRBV30 and TRBJ1-6, with TRBD1 matching over 7 bases. Per the germline V gene, CDR1 is GTSNPN and CDR2 is SVGIG (reference sequence). V shed 5 bases, J shed 9 bases, and the junction held 7 bases outside the gene matches. This CDR3 has 13 residues.

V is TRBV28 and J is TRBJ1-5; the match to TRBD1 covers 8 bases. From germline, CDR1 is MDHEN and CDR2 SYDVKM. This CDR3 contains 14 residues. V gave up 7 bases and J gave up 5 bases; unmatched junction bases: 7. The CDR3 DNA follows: TGTGCCAGCACCCCACAGGGGGAGGATCAGCCCCAGCATTTT. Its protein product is CASTPQGEDQPQHF. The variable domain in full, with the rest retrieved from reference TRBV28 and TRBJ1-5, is DVKVTQSSRYLVKRTGEKVFLECVQDMDHENMFWYRQDPGLGLRLIYFSYDVKMKEKGDIPEGYSVSREKKERFSLILESASTNQTSMYLCASTPQGEDQPQHFGDGTRLSIL.

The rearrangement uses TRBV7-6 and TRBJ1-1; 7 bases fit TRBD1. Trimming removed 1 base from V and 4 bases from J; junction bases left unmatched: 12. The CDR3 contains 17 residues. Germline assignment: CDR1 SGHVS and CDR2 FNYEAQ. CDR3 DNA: TGTGCCAGCAGCTTAGACGGGCGGGCAGGGGGATTCACTGAAGCTTTCTTT. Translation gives CASSLDGRAGGFTEAFF.

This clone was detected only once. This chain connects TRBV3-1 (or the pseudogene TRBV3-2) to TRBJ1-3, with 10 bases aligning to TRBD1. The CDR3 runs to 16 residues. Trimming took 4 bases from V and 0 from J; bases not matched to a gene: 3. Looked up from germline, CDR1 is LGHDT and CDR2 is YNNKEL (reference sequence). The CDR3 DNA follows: TGTGCCAGCAGCCTCGGGACAGGGGTCTCTGGAAACACCATATATTTT. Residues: CASSLGTGVSGNTIYF.

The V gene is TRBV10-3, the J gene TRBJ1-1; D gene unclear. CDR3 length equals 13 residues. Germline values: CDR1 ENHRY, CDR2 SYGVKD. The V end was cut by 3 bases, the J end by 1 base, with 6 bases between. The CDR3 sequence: CAISDRSNTEAFF. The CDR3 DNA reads TGTGCCATCAGTGATAGATCGAACACTGAAGCTTTCTTT.

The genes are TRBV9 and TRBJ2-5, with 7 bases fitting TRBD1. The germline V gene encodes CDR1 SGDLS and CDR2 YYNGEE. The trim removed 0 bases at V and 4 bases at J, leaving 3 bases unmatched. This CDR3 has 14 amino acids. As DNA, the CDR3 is TGTGCCAGCAGCGTAGGGGACAGTGGAGAGACCCAGTACTTC. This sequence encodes CASSVGDSGETQYF.

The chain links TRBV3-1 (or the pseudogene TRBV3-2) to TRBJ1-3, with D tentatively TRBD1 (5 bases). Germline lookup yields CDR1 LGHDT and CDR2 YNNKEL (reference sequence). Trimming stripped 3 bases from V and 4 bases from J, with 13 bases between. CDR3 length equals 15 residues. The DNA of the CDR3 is TGTGCCAGCAGCCAGGGAGGGGTACCCGGAAACACCATATATTTT. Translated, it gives CASSQGGVPGNTIYF.

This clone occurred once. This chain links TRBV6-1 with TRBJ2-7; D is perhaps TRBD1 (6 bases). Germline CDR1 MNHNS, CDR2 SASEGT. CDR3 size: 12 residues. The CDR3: CASSESLRTVLV. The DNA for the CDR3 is TGTGCCAGCAGTGAAAGCCTCCGGACAGTTCTCGTC.

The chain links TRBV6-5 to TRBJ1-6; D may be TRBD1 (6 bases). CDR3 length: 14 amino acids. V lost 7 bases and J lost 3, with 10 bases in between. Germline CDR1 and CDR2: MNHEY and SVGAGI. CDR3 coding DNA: TGTGCCAGCACACAGGGCCTCTATAATTCACCCCTCCACTTT. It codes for CASTQGLYNSPLHF.

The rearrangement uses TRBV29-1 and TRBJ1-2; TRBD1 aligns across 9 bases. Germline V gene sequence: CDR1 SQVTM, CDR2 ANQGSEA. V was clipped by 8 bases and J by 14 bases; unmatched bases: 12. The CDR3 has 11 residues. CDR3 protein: CSLGQGQLTTF. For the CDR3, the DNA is TGCAGCTTGGGACAGGGCCAATTGACGACCTTC.

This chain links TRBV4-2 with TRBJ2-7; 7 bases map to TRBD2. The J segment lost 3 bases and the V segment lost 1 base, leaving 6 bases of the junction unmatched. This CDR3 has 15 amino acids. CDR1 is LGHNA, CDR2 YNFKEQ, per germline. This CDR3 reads CASSQVAGGGYEQYF. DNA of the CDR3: TGTGCCAGCAGCCAAGTGGCGGGCGGGGGCTACGAGCAGTACTTC.

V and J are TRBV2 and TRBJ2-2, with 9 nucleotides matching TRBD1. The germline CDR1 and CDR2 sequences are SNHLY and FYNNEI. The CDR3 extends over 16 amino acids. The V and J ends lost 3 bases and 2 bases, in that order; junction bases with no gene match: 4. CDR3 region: CASSELGQGNTGELFF. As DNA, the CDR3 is TGTGCCAGCAGTGAGTTGGGACAGGGCAACACCGGGGAGCTGTTTTTT.